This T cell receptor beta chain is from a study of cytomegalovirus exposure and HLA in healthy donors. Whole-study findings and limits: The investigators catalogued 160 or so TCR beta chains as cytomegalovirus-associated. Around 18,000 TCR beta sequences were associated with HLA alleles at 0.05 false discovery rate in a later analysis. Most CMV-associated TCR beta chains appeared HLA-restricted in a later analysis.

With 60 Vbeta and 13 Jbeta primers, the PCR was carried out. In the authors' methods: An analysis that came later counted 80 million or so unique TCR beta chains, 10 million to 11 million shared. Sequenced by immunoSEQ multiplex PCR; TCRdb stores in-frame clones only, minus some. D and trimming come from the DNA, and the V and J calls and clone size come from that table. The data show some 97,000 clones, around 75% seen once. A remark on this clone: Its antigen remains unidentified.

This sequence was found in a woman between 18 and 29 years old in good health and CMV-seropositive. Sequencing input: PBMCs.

CDR3 in amino acids: CSVEFPSGYEQYF. CDR3 bases: TGCAGCGTTGAATTTCCTAGCGGCTACGAGCAGTACTTC. J is TRBJ2-7 and V is TRBV29-1; 7 bases line up with TRBD2. V lost 2 bases and J lost 3; bases outside the gene matches: 4. This CDR3 has 13 residues. The germline gives CDR1 SQVTM, CDR2 ANQGSEA.